These 25 T cell receptor beta chains were all obtained from the same sample, sequenced in a study of blood T cell repertoires in COVID-19. TCRdb keeps only in-frame clones here, not all; method: immunoSEQ multiplex PCR. The sample contains 100,000 to 150,000 clones, approximately 85% of which appear only once. Specimen: peripheral blood. Receptor source: a man older than 75 with active or convalescent COVID-19.

The chain has TRBV11-2 and TRBJ2-3; TRBD1 matches 9 bases. This CDR3 spans 18 amino acids. Germline-derived CDR1 and CDR2 are SGHAT and FQNNGV. With 1 base clipped from V and 2 bases from J, the junction kept 10 bases outside the gene matches. DNA for the CDR3: TGTGCCAGCAGCTTAGTTAGAGGGACAGGGTCGGCCACAGATACGCAGTATTTT. As protein: CASSLVRGTGSATDTQYF.

The chain combines TRBV19 with TRBJ1-1; a possible D gene is TRBD1 (6 bases). With 6 bases removed from V and 8 bases from J, the gap between germline ends came to 19 bases. The CDR3 extends over 14 amino acids. CDR1 is LNHDA and CDR2 is SQIVND in the germline V gene (reference sequence). In DNA form, the CDR3 reads TGTGCCAGTAGCACCCGGGGGGGCCCCGCGGAAGCTTTCTTT. Its translation is CASSTRGGPAEAFF.

The chain employs TRBV19 and TRBJ2-7; 12 bases match TRBD2. The CDR3 runs to 17 residues. The V gene end was trimmed by 1 base and the J gene end by 1 base; junction bases not matched to a gene: 5. Germline CDR1 is LNHDA and CDR2 is SQIVND (reference sequence). As DNA, the CDR3 is TGTGCCAGTAGTATAGGACTAGCGGGAGCGTCGTCCTACGAGCAGTACTTC. Its protein product is CASSIGLAGASSYEQYF.

V and J are TRBV6-2 or TRBV6-3 and TRBJ2-3; possibly TRBD2 for D (5 bases). Germline V gene sequence: CDR1 MNHEY, CDR2 SVGEGT. Between the trimmed V and J ends, which lost 1 base and 14 bases, there was a span of 13 bases. This CDR3 comprises 12 residues. The CDR3 spells CASSYFAGTGYF. CDR3 nucleotides: TGTGCCAGCAGTTACTTCGCGGGCACGGGGTATTTT.

The V gene is TRBV7-3, the J gene TRBJ2-2, with TRBD1 as a possible D gene (6 bases). The CDR3 totals 16 residues. The V end lost 1 base, the J end lost 8 bases, and 17 bases lay between the germline ends. Germline assignment: CDR1 SGHTA and CDR2 FQGTGA. The CDR3 sequence is CASSLNSQGLRGELFF. For the CDR3, the DNA is TGTGCCAGCAGCTTAAACTCACAGGGTTTAAGGGGGGAGCTGTTTTTT. Supplemented by reference TRBV7-3 and TRBJ2-2, the full variable domain reads GAGVSQTPSNKVTEKGKYVELRCDPISGHTALYWYRQSLGQGPEFLIYFQGTGAADDSGLPNDRFFAVRPEGSVSTLKIQRTERGDSAVYLCASSLNSQGLRGELFFGEGSRLTVL.

The J gene is TRBJ1-5, the V gene TRBV6-6, with 9 bases lining up with TRBD1. CDR3 size: 14 residues. V gave up 2 bases and J gave up 6 bases; unmatched junction bases: 2. Per germline, CDR1 MNHNY and CDR2 SVGAGI (reference sequence). In DNA form, the CDR3 reads TGTGCCAGCAGTTACGGGACAGGGATTCAGCCCCAGCATTTT. The encoded protein is CASSYGTGIQPQHF.

The chain has TRBV3-1 (or the pseudogene TRBV3-2) and TRBJ1-4; 9 nucleotides match TRBD1. Germline V gene data show CDR1 as LGHDT and CDR2 as YNNKEL (reference sequence). V dropped 3 bases and J dropped 9; count of bases not matched to a gene: 8. The CDR3 sequence is 15 residues long. This chain's CDR3 is CASSQIGTGGQKLFF. CDR3 DNA: TGTGCCAGCAGCCAGATAGGTACAGGGGGCCAAAAACTGTTTTTT.

As DNA, the CDR3 is TGTGCCAGTACCATAGCCGCGGGCCGCATTAACACTGAAGCTTTCTTT. It specifies CASTIAAGRINTEAFF. This chain joins TRBV19 and TRBJ1-1, with D hard to call. Looked up from germline, CDR1 is LNHDA and CDR2 is SQIVND (reference sequence). This CDR3 region has 16 residues. V shed 7 bases and J shed 2 bases, with 20 bases lying between them.

The V gene is TRBV28, the J gene TRBJ2-1, with TRBD1 identical over 8 bases. The CDR3 sequence is 13 residues long. Trimming removed 7 bases from V and 2 bases from J; junction bases left unmatched: 1. Germline loops: CDR1 MDHEN, CDR2 SYDVKM. CDR3 nucleotide sequence: TGTGCCAGCAAACAGGGGGCCTACAATGAGCAGTTCTTC. Translation: CASKQGAYNEQFF.

The CDR3: CASSRGFGNTIYF. In DNA, the CDR3 is TGTGCCAGCAGTAGAGGATTCGGAAACACCATATATTTT. This chain uses TRBV3-1 (or the pseudogene TRBV3-2) with TRBJ1-3; no clear D gene. The CDR3 loop spans 13 amino acids. V dropped 6 bases and J dropped 4 bases, with 10 bases sitting between them. Germline CDR1 and CDR2: LGHDT and YNNKEL (reference sequence).

The V call is TRBV19, the J call TRBJ1-1; no clear D. Germline V gene lookup returns CDR1 LNHDA and CDR2 SQIVND (reference sequence). Trimming took 3 bases from V and 5 from J, leaving 7 bases between them. CDR3 length equals 12 residues. In nucleotides, the CDR3 is TGTGCCAGTAGTATTCAGCGGACTGAAGCTTTCTTT. As protein: CASSIQRTEAFF.

The chain has TRBV7-2 and TRBJ2-7; a possible D gene is TRBD1 (7 bases). Deletions cut 5 bases from V and 1 base from J, with 18 bases between. The germline V gene encodes CDR1 SGHTA and CDR2 FQGNSA. This CDR3 is 16 amino acids long. The CDR3, as DNA: TGTGCCAGCAGCCGGAGAATGGCGGGACAGTCCTACGAGCAGTACTTC. Translating gives CASSRRMAGQSYEQYF.

The chain recombines TRBV4-2 with TRBJ1-1, with 7 nucleotides matching TRBD1. V gave up 3 bases and J gave up 0 bases; unmatched junction bases: 7. The CDR3 has 16 residues. CDR1 is LGHNA and CDR2 is YNFKEQ in the germline V gene. Here the CDR3 reads CASSQPRTGMNTEAFF. In nucleotides, the CDR3 is TGTGCCAGCAGCCAGCCGAGGACAGGAATGAACACTGAAGCTTTCTTT.

CDR3 sequence: CASSQDARTYGYTF. Written as DNA, the CDR3 is TGTGCCAGCAGCCAAGACGCGCGAACCTATGGCTACACCTTC. The rearrangement links TRBV3-1 (or the pseudogene TRBV3-2) to TRBJ1-2; no firm D call. V was pared by 0 bases and J by 4 bases, with 9 bases between. From germline, CDR1 is LGHDT and CDR2 YNNKEL (reference sequence). CDR3 length equals 14 residues.

This rearrangement joins TRBV30 to TRBJ1-2; 7 nucleotides align to TRBD1. With V trimmed by 0 bases and J by 7 bases, 11 bases remained unmatched. The CDR3 sequence is 15 residues long. In germline, CDR1 is GTSNPN, CDR2 SVGIG (reference sequence). The CDR3 DNA reads TGTGCCTGGAGTGTACGGGACAGTGGGATGAGTGGCTACACCTTC. It yields the protein CAWSVRDSGMSGYTF.

J is TRBJ2-3 and V is TRBV29-1, with 13 bases lining up with TRBD2. In germline, CDR1 is SQVTM, CDR2 ANQGSEA. There are 15 residues in the CDR3. Trimming at V came to 6 bases and at J to 4 bases, leaving 7 bases not matched to a gene. CDR3 in DNA: TGCAGCGTGGCGGGACTAGCGGGGTTTTCAGATACGCAGTATTTT. Protein sequence: CSVAGLAGFSDTQYF.

Notes on this clone: Different DNA sequences within this sample yield the same CDR3. CDR3 in DNA: TGTGCCAGCTCACCAGGGACAGGGAATCAGCCCCAGCATTTT. Protein product: CASSPGTGNQPQHF. V and J are TRBV18 and TRBJ1-5; 9 positions agree with TRBD1. CDR3 size: 14 residues. Germline lookup yields CDR1 KGHSH and CDR2 LQKENI. J gave up 4 bases and V 2 bases, and 0 bases lay outside the gene matches.

The V and J genes are TRBV7-3 and TRBJ2-1, with 10 bases aligning to TRBD2. Germline-derived CDR1 and CDR2 are SGHTA and FQGTGA. The CDR3 covers 14 residues. Germline trimming cut 6 bases from V and 9 bases from J; bases unmatched to any gene: 8. DNA of the CDR3: TGTGCCAGCAGGGACGGAGTAGCGGGGGGTGAGCAGTTCTTC. Protein product: CASRDGVAGGEQFF.

The CDR3 loop reads CASSLYGRDQPQHF. In DNA, the CDR3 is TGTGCCAGCAGCTTATATGGTCGGGATCAGCCCCAGCATTTT. This chain joins TRBV7-2 and TRBJ1-5; D call uncertain. The CDR3 is made up of 14 amino acids. In germline, CDR1 is SGHTA, CDR2 FQGNSA. Between the trimmed V and J ends, which lost 2 bases and 5 bases, there was a span of 10 bases.

V is TRBV5-4 and J is TRBJ1-1; D not resolved. Trimming pared 3 bases from V and 5 bases from J, leaving 14 bases between. Germline V lookup: CDR1 SGHNT, CDR2 YYREEE (reference sequence). The CDR3 covers 14 residues. The CDR3 DNA follows: TGTGCCAGCAGCTCATCTAAGGGAGGGACTGAAGCTTTCTTT. Encoded protein: CASSSSKGGTEAFF.

This chain connects TRBV2 to TRBJ1-4, with D possibly TRBD1 on 5 matching bases. The CDR3 is 14 residues long. V lost 4 bases to trimming and J lost 5 bases, with 11 bases between them. Germline lookup yields CDR1 SNHLY and CDR2 FYNNEI. CDR3: CASSVSGENEKLFF. The CDR3 DNA sequence: TGTGCCAGCAGTGTTTCGGGGGAAAATGAAAAACTGTTTTTT.

The rearrangement uses TRBV7-8 and TRBJ2-7; 14 bases align to TRBD2. The V gene's germline CDR1 is SGHVS and CDR2 FQNEAQ. This CDR3 has 18 amino acids. The J segment lost 6 bases and the V segment lost 1 base, leaving 11 bases of the junction unmatched. CDR3 nucleotides: TGTGCCAGCAGCTTAGGGTCGGCGGGACTAGCGGGAGTGGCCGAGCAGTACTTC. Residues: CASSLGSAGLAGVAEQYF.

This sequence joins TRBV5-6 and TRBJ2-5; the D is unclear. With 0 bases removed from V and 3 bases from J, the gap between germline ends came to 6 bases. The CDR3 has 13 residues. Looked up from germline, CDR1 is SGHDT and CDR2 is YYEEEE. The CDR3: CASSLVSEETQYF. The CDR3, as DNA: TGTGCCAGCAGCTTGGTGTCAGAAGAGACCCAGTACTTC. The variable domain in full, completed from reference TRBV5-6 and TRBJ2-5, reads DAGVTQSPTHLIKTRGQQVTLRCSPKSGHDTVSWYQQALGQGPQFIFQYYEEEERQRGNFPDRFSGHQFPNYSSELNVNALLLGDSALYLCASSLVSEETQYFGPGTRLLVL.

V usage is TRBV28 and J usage is TRBJ1-1; tentatively, D is TRBD1 (5 bases). This CDR3 region has 12 residues. Looked up from germline, CDR1 is MDHEN and CDR2 is SYDVKM. V lost 3 bases and J lost 9, with 11 bases in between. Written as DNA, the CDR3 is TGTGCCAGCAGTTTTTGGGGCTCTCAAGCTTTCTTT. Protein product: CASSFWGSQAFF.

V and J are TRBV6-5 and TRBJ2-5; 7 nucleotides align to TRBD2. Germline V gives CDR1 MNHEY, CDR2 SVGAGI. Unmatched junction bases numbered 4, after V lost 6 bases and J lost 0 bases. This CDR3 is built from 14 residues. CDR3 amino acids: CASSWEGNQETQYF. DNA for the CDR3: TGTGCCAGCAGCTGGGAGGGGAACCAAGAGACCCAGTACTTC.